This TCR beta chain was observed in a study of blood T cell repertoires in COVID-19. Background on the study: Specimens from acute and convalescent COVID-19 originated in the United States, Italy and Spain. Sources were T cells, B-cell-depleted T cells, or PBMCs; the material itself was cDNA or gDNA.

The CDR3 length is 14 residues. Per the germline V gene, CDR1 is MNHEY and CDR2 is SMNVEV (reference sequence). V dropped 6 bases and J dropped 4; count of bases not matched to a gene: 8. This clone was found once. Using immunoSEQ multiplex PCR, the repertoire was profiled, and TCRdb retains in-frame clones only, with some absent. The repertoire holds about 310,000 clones, with approximately 89% as singletons. V and J are TRBV27 and TRBJ2-7; 8 nucleotides align to TRBD2. Sequenced material: PBMCs or T cells enriched from blood (not recorded which). This sequence originates from a woman aged 25 to 45 who had recovered from COVID-19. CDR3 residues: CASRSISGVYEQYF. The CDR3 coding sequence is TGTGCCAGCAGATCGATTAGCGGGGTTTACGAGCAGTACTTC.